The next 23 T cell receptor beta chains were all read from a single sample in a study of prognosis after radiotherapy for stage I lung cancer. The genomic DNA TCR beta CDR3 region underwent two rounds of multiplex PCR. With primers specific to each TRBV and TRBJ gene, the first-round PCR was performed. TCRdb re-called the multiplex PCR reads through MiXCR, storing one row per CDR3 protein. The sample includes some 35,000 distinct CDR3 sequences, approximately 35% of them seen just once. The sample here was PBMCs, taken before or after stereotactic body radiation therapy (not recorded which). These receptor sequences come from a donor of 50 years or more with non-small cell lung cancer.

About this clonotype itself: Since a far larger clone is one base different, this is likely a read error. J is TRBJ1-5 and V is TRBV6-5; possible D gene TRBD1, 5 bases. The V end was cut by 4 bases, the J end by 0 bases, with 10 bases between. CDR1 MNHEY and CDR2 SVGAGI come from the germline V gene. The CDR3 runs to 15 residues. In DNA, the CDR3 is TGTGCCAGCAGTTTTTGGGGGAGTAGCAATCAGCCCCAGCATTTT. It is translated as CASSFWGSSNQPQHF.

Remarks on this clonotype: With a much larger clone just one base away, this may be a read error. The rearrangement links TRBV3-1 to TRBJ2-5; D might be TRBD1 (6 bases). The CDR3 sequence is 14 residues long. The germline V gene encodes CDR1 LGHDT and CDR2 YNNKEL (reference sequence). The germline V and J ends were trimmed by 7 bases and 5 bases, with 17 bases remaining between them. The CDR3, as DNA: TGTGCCAGCATCCCGTCCAGACAGGCGGAGACCCAGTACTTC. The encoded protein is CASIPSRQAETQYF.

There are many counts of this clonotype. The chain couples TRBV15 to TRBJ2-1; D remains unclear. Trimming left V 8 bases short and J 5 bases short, with 22 bases between. This CDR3 spans 16 amino acids. Germline V gene lookup returns CDR1 LNHNV and CDR2 YYDKDF (reference sequence). The CDR3 sequence is CATVKAGSRNDNEQFF. The CDR3 nucleotides are TGTGCCACCGTAAAGGCAGGCTCTCGAAACGACAATGAGCAGTTCTTC.

This clonotype was observed at least ten times. The J gene is TRBJ2-3, the V gene TRBV7-2; 14 bases are a match to TRBD2. V lost 2 bases and J lost 0; bases outside the gene matches: 7. From germline, CDR1 is SGHTA and CDR2 FQGNSA. The CDR3 consists of 19 residues. The CDR3 protein is CASSLWGLAGDPSTDTQYF. In DNA, the CDR3 is TGTGCCAGCAGCTTATGGGGACTAGCGGGGGACCCTAGCACAGATACGCAGTATTTT.

This clonotype has at least ten counts. The chain has TRBV11-3 and TRBJ2-2; 10 positions match TRBD1. Germline loops: CDR1 SGHNT, CDR2 YENEEA. Trimming cost V 1 base and J 4 bases; bases outside gene matches: 3. The CDR3 is made up of 16 amino acids. CDR3 amino acids: CASSLAGQGPTGELFF. DNA of the CDR3: TGTGCCAGCAGCTTAGCGGGACAGGGGCCCACCGGGGAGCTGTTTTTT.

Note on this clonotype: Because the CDR3 is missing its conserved closing phenylalanine or tryptophan, this is likely a read error. It is unclear where the CDR3 begins or ends on the DNA, so no DNA is shown, and the CDR3 is as TCRdb lists it. The V and J genes are TRBV6-9 and TRBJ1-2. The CDR3 adds up to 13 amino acids, both ends counted. CDR1 is MNHGY, CDR2 SVAAGI, per germline. The CDR3 here is CASSYSGRCGYTL.

This clonotype was counted at least ten times. CDR3 in amino acids: CASSLGTGPYEQYF. CDR3 nucleotide sequence: TGTGCCAGCAGCCTCGGGACAGGGCCCTACGAGCAGTACTTC. The V gene is TRBV7-2, the J gene TRBJ2-7; 9 bases are shared with TRBD1. The ends lost 5 bases at V and 2 bases at J; junction bases unmatched: 4. CDR1 SGHTA and CDR2 FQGNSA come from the germline V gene. CDR3 length equals 14 residues.

The table lists this clonotype with many counts. This chain links TRBV27 with TRBJ2-6; no firm D call. V was shortened by 4 bases and J by 4 bases, with 17 bases between the two germline ends. This CDR3 region has 17 residues. Germline V gene sequence: CDR1 MNHEY, CDR2 SMNVEV (reference sequence). CDR3 in DNA: TGTGCCAGCAGTTCGTCCGAGGTGGCAGCGGGGGCCAACGTCCTGACTTTC. This sequence encodes CASSSSEVAAGANVLTF.

On this clonotype itself: A far larger clone is just one base off, so this is likely a read error. The chain employs TRBV7-8 and TRBJ2-5, with TRBD2 matching over 9 bases. There are 16 residues in the CDR3. Germline V gives CDR1 SGHVS, CDR2 FQNEAQ. CDR3 nucleotides: TGTGTCAGCAGCTTAAGAGGGACTAGCATACAAGAGACCCAGTACTTC. Encoded protein: CVSSLRGTSIQETQYF. Using reference TRBV7-8 and TRBJ2-5 for the parts outside the CDR3, the full variable domain is GAGVSQSPRYKVAKRGQDVALRCDPISGHVSLFWYQQALGQGPEFLTYFQNEAQLDKSGLPSDRFFAERPEGSVSTLKIQRTQQEDSAVYLCVSSLRGTSIQETQYFGPGTRLLVL.

This clonotype was detected many times. The chain uses TRBV7-3 and TRBJ1-1, with TRBD1 matching 7 bases. Germline V gene sequence: CDR1 SGHTA, CDR2 FQGTGA. The CDR3 sequence is 14 residues long. V lost 4 bases, J lost 2 bases, and 4 bases stayed unmatched. CDR3 region: CASSSTGANTEAFF. CDR3 DNA: TGTGCCAGCAGCTCCACAGGGGCCAACACTGAAGCTTTCTTT.

A word on this clonotype: A much larger clone differs from this one at a single base, so this may be a read error. The chain links TRBV6-5 to TRBJ2-7; TRBD2 is a possible D gene (6 bases). This CDR3 has 14 residues. From germline, CDR1 is MNHEY and CDR2 SVGAGI. The CDR3 sequence is CASSHSTGTYEQYF. CDR3 nucleotide sequence: TGTGCCAGCAGTCACTCCACGGGGACTTACGAGCAGTACTTC.

This clonotype was detected many times. The chain has TRBV12-3 or TRBV12-4 and TRBJ1-5; D is possibly TRBD1 (5 bases). Trimming removed 5 bases from V and 2 bases from J, with 13 bases in between. There are 15 residues in the CDR3. The CDR3 DNA is TGTGCCAGCAGTCCGCCAGGGTTCGGCAATCAGCCCCAGCATTTT. Translating it yields CASSPPGFGNQPQHF.

CDR3 bases: TGCGCCAGCAGCTTAGGGACTGCGGTTGATACGCAGTATTTT. Its translation is CASSLGTAVDTQYF. This chain links TRBV5-1 with TRBJ2-3, with D possibly matching TRBD2 (6 bases). Trimming pared 2 bases from V and 6 bases from J, leaving 13 bases between. The CDR3 spans 14 residues. The germline V gene encodes CDR1 SGHRS and CDR2 YFSETQ.

This clonotype appeared a few times. V usage is TRBV6-1 and J usage is TRBJ2-7, with D perhaps assigned TRBD1 or TRBD2 (5 bases each). The CDR3 totals 12 residues. Trimming took 8 bases from V and 7 from J, leaving 15 bases between them. CDR1 MNHNS and CDR2 SASEGT come from the germline V gene. CDR3 sequence (DNA): TGTGCCAGCTTATCGGGGCATGGGGAGCAGTACTTC. As protein: CASLSGHGEQYF.

The chain joins TRBV12-3 or TRBV12-4 to TRBJ2-3; perhaps TRBD2 as D (6 bases). V lost 8 bases, J lost 6 bases, and 18 bases lay in between. CDR3 length equals 14 residues. The CDR3 nucleotides are TGTGCCAGCGGCACCCGGTACCGGGGGGATACGCAGTATTTT. It is translated as CASGTRYRGDTQYF.

CDR3 protein: CASSPRTASNQPQHF. Written as DNA, the CDR3 is TGTGCCAGTAGTCCGCGGACAGCTAGCAATCAGCCCCAGCATTTT. The gene calls are TRBV19 and TRBJ1-5, with D possibly being TRBD1 (6 bases). Germline V gene sequence: CDR1 LNHDA, CDR2 SQIVND (reference sequence). This CDR3 contains 15 residues. Trimming took 5 bases from V and 0 from J, leaving 11 bases between them. The variable domain in full, completed from reference TRBV19 and TRBJ1-5, reads DGGITQSPKYLFRKEGQNVTLSCEQNLNHDAMYWYRQDPGQGLRLIYYSQIVNDFQKGDIAEGYSVSREKKESFPLTVTSAQKNPTAFYLCASSPRTASNQPQHFGDGTRLSIL.

This clonotype was detected ten times or more. The chain is built from TRBV7-8 and TRBJ1-6; D unclear. The V end lost 1 base, the J end lost 7 bases, and 8 bases lay between the germline ends. This CDR3 has 14 amino acids. From germline, CDR1 is SGHVS and CDR2 FQNEAQ. Here the CDR3 DNA reads TGTGCCAGCAGCTTAGTGCAAGGAAATTCACCCCTCCACTTT. Amino acid sequence: CASSLVQGNSPLHF. Full variable domain (remainder filled in from reference TRBV7-8 and TRBJ1-6): GAGVSQSPRYKVAKRGQDVALRCDPISGHVSLFWYQQALGQGPEFLTYFQNEAQLDKSGLPSDRFFAERPEGSVSTLKIQRTQQEDSAVYLCASSLVQGNSPLHFGNGTRLTVT.

The gene calls are TRBV7-2 and TRBJ1-2; unclear D gene. Germline V gene lookup returns CDR1 SGHTA and CDR2 FQGNSA. Trimming left V 1 base short and J 8 bases short, with 11 bases between. The CDR3 loop spans 13 amino acids. CDR3 protein: CASSLGVGSGYTF. CDR3 sequence (DNA): TGTGCCAGCAGCTTAGGTGTAGGGTCGGGCTACACCTTC.

Worth noting for this clonotype: It is likely a read error: a sequence one base away is far more abundant. V and J are TRBV7-9 and TRBJ2-7; D is ambiguous. The CDR3 extends over 14 amino acids. V lost 4 bases and J lost 3, with 13 bases in between. Germline lookup yields CDR1 SEHNR and CDR2 FQNEAQ (reference sequence). The CDR3 protein is CASSWSTGGYEQYF. The CDR3 nucleotides are TGTGCCAGCAGCTGGTCGACGGGTGGCTACGAGCAGTACTTC. Using reference TRBV7-9 and TRBJ2-7 for the parts outside the CDR3, the full variable domain is DTGVSQNPRHKITKRGQNVTFRCDPISEHNRLYWYRQTLGQGPEFLTYFQNEAQLEKSRLLSDRFSAERPKGSFSTLEIQRTEQGDSAMYLCASSWSTGGYEQYFGPGTRLTVT.

Points on this clonotype: A far larger clone lies a single base away; this is likely a read error. This chain uses TRBV7-2 with TRBJ2-7; TRBD1 agrees at 7 bases. The J segment lost 4 bases and the V segment lost 6 bases, leaving 15 bases of the junction unmatched. Germline assignment: CDR1 SGHTA and CDR2 FQGNSA. The CDR3 length is 16 residues. This CDR3 is CASSLSEGDSQYEQYF. The CDR3 coding sequence is TGTGCCAGCAGTTTAAGTGAGGGGGACAGCCAATACGAGCAGTACTTC.

A single count supports this clonotype. Given a much more abundant clone one base away, this may be a read error. The rearrangement uses TRBV10-2 and TRBJ1-1; D is unclear. Per the germline V gene, CDR1 is WSHSY and CDR2 is SAAADI. CDR3 size: 13 residues. V lost 8 bases and J 1 base, leaving 11 bases between the germline ends. The chain's CDR3 is CASSREKNTEAFF. In DNA, the CDR3 is TGCGCCAGCTCACGAGAGAAGAACACTGAAGCTTTCTTT.

This clonotype was detected only a few times. The chain uses TRBV5-1 and TRBJ1-1; no firm D call. The germline V gene has CDR1 SGHRS and CDR2 YFSETQ. This CDR3 has 14 residues. Trimming left V 5 bases short and J 11 bases short, with 22 bases between. For the CDR3, the DNA is TGCGCCAGCAGGATTTCGGGCGTTACAGATGAGGCTTTCTTT. Its protein is CASRISGVTDEAFF.

The chain is built from TRBV28 and TRBJ2-7, with D perhaps TRBD1 (5 bases). The germline gives CDR1 MDHEN, CDR2 SYDVKM. This CDR3 is built from 14 residues. V lost 2 bases to trimming and J lost 4 bases, with 12 bases between them. The CDR3 nucleotides are TGTGCCAGCAGTTTACCAGGGTTGGGGTACGAGCAGTACTTC. Amino acid sequence: CASSLPGLGYEQYF. Drawing the rest from reference TRBV28 and TRBJ2-7, the complete variable domain is DVKVTQSSRYLVKRTGEKVFLECVQDMDHENMFWYRQDPGLGLRLIYFSYDVKMKEKGDIPEGYSVSREKKERFSLILESASTNQTSMYLCASSLPGLGYEQYFGPGTRLTVT.